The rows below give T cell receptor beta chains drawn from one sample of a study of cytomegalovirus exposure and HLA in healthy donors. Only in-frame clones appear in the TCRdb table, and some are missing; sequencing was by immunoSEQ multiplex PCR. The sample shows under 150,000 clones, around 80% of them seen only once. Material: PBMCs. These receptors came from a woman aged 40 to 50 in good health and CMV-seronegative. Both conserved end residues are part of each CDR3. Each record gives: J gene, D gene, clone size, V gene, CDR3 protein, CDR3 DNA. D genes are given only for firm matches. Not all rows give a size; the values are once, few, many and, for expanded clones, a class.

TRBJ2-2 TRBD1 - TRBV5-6 CASSLAGQAGGTGELFF TGTGCCAGCAGCTTGGCTGGACAGGCAGGCGGGACCGGGGAGCTGTTTTTT
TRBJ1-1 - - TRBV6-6 CASSYREGNTEAFF TGTGCCAGCAGTTACAGGGAGGGGAACACTGAAGCTTTCTTT
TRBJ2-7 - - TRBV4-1 CASSPNDWAVGNEQYF TGCGCCAGCAGCCCTAACGATTGGGCAGTTGGCAACGAGCAGTACTTC
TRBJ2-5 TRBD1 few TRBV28 CASSSTGGTQYF TGTGCCAGCAGTTCCACAGGGGGGACCCAGTACTTC
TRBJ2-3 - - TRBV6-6 CASSISGTDTQYF TGTGCCAGCAGTATAAGCGGCACAGATACGCAGTATTTT
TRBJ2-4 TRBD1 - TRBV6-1 CARTGTGLAKNIQYF TGTGCCAGAACCGGGACAGGGTTAGCCAAAAACATTCAGTACTTC
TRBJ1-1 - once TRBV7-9 CSSSSTVLRELRETEAFF TGTTCCAGCAGCTCGACCGTTTTGAGGGAACTACGGGAGACTGAAGCTTTCTTT
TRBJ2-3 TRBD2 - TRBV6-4 CASTIGLAGGDTQYF TGTGCCAGCACCATAGGACTAGCGGGAGGAGATACGCAGTATTTT
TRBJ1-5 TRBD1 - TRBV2 CASSGQGGGNQPQHF TGTGCCAGCAGTGGACAGGGGGGGGGAAATCAGCCCCAGCATTTT
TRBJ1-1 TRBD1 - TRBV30 CAWSLTGGGEAFF TGTGCCTGGAGCCTTACAGGGGGCGGTGAAGCTTTCTTT